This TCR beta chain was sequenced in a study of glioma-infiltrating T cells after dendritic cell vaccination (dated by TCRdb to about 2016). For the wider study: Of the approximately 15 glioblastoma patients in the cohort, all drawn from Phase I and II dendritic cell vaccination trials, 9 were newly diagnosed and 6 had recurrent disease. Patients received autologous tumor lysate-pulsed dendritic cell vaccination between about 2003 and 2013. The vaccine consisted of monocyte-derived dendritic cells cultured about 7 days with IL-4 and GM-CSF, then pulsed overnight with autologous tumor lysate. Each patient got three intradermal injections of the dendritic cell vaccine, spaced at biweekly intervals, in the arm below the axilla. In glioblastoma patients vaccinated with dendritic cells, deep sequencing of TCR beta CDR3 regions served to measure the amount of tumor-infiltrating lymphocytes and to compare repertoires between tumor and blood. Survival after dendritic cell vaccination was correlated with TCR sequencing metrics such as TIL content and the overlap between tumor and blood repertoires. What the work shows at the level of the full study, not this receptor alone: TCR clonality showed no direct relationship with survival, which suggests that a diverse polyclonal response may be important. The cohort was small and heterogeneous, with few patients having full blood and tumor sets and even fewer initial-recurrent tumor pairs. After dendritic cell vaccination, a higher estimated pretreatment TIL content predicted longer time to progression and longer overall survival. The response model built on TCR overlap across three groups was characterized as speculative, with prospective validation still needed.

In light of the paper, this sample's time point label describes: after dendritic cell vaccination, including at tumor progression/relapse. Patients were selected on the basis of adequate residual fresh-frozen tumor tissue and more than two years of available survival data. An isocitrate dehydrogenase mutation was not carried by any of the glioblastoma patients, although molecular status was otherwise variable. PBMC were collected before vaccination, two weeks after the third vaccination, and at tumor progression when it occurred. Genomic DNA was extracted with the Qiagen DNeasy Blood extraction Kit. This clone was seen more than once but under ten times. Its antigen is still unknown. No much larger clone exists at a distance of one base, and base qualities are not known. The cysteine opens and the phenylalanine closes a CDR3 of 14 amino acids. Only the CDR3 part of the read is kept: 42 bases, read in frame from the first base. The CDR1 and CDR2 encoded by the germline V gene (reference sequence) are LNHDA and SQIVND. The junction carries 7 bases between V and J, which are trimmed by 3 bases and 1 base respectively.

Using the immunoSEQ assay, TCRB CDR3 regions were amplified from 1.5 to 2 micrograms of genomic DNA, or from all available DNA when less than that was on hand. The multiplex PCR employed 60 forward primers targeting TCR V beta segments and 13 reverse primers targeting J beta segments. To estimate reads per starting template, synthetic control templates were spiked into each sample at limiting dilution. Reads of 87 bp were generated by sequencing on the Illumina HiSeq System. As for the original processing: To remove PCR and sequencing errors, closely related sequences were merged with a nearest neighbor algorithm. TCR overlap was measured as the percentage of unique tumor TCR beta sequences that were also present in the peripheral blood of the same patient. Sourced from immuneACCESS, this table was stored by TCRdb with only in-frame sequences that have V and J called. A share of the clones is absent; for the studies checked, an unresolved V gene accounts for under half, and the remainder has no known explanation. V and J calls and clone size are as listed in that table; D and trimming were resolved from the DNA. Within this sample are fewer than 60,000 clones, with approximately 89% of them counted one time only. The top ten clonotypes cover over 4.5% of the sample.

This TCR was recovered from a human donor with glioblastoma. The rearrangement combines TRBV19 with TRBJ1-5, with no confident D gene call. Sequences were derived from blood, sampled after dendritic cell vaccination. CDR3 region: CASSIRGSNQPQHF. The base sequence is TGTGCCAGTAGTATTCGCGGAAGCAATCAGCCCCAGCATTTT.